Given below is one T cell receptor (beta chain) in context. The antigen remains unidentified. Previously, flow cytometry had revealed CD8+CD57+ cell expansion in the patients chosen for sequencing. Each patient carried a diagnosis of severe acquired aplastic anemia. The data are from a study of CD8+CD57+ T cells in acquired aplastic anemia. Study summary: CD4+ and CD8+ cells, once sorted, gave DNA averaging roughly 3 ug.

Template material for TCR beta VDJ and CDR3 profiling consisted of genomic DNA. TCRdb independently ran MiXCR on the reads; one entry per CDR3 protein. The top ten hold around 40% of the sample, which has 260,000 or so distinct CDR3 sequences, roughly 82% seen once. The CDR3 has 14 residues. Trimming pared 4 bases from V and 6 bases from J, leaving 15 bases between. Germline-derived CDR1 and CDR2 are SGHTS and YDEGEE. Whole-study results and caveats: Overlap between patients and controls comprised just under 30 CD8+ CDR3 sequences. CD8+ Simpson's diversity did not differ significantly between patients and controls.

V is TRBV5-8 and J is TRBJ2-3, with a weak D call TRBD1 (6 bases). The sequence was collected from a human donor with aplastic anemia. Sequenced input: sorted CD4+, CD8+, or CD8+CD57+ T cells (not recorded which) from PBMCs. The CDR3 bases are TGTGCCAGCAGCAACATGGACAGTCCCGATACGCAGTATTTT. It specifies CASSNMDSPDTQYF. The full variable domain, in which reference TRBV5-8 and TRBJ2-3 provide the parts outside the CDR3, is EAGVTQSPTHLIKTRGQQATLRCSPISGHTSVYWYQQALGLGLQFLLWYDEGEERNRGNFPPRFSGRQFPNYSSELNVNALELEDSALYLCASSNMDSPDTQYFGPGTRLTVL.